These 28 T cell receptor beta chains share one sample of origin, sequenced in a study of response to subunit inactivated influenza vaccine. From the RT-PCR reads, TCRdb called clonotypes with MiXCR, one entry per CDR3 protein. The table lists 710,000 or so distinct CDR3 sequences, more than 15% of them singletons. This sample comprised PBMCs from blood, obtained 12 days after vaccination. These receptors were collected from a man aged 50-60 years who received an inactivated influenza vaccine.

This clonotype was observed many times. CDR3 coding DNA: TGCGCCAGCAACAAGGGACTAGCGGTTACCGCGAACACCGGGGAGCTGTTTTTT. Its protein product is CASNKGLAVTANTGELFF. This rearrangement joins TRBV5-1 to TRBJ2-2; 11 bases are a match to TRBD2. Germline-derived CDR1 and CDR2 are SGHRS and YFSETQ. The V and J ends lost 6 bases and 0 bases, in that order; junction bases with no gene match: 10. The CDR3 is made up of 18 amino acids.

This clonotype appeared many times. This chain joins TRBV11-1 and TRBJ2-1; 14 positions match TRBD2. Germline loops: CDR1 SGHAT, CDR2 FQDESV (reference sequence). CDR3 length: 18 residues. J was trimmed by 0 bases and V by 5 bases; bases with no gene match: 6. CDR3 coding DNA: TGTGCCAGCAGCCCATATGGGACTAGCGGGAGCTCCTACAATGAGCAGTTCTTC. Translated, it gives CASSPYGTSGSSYNEQFF.

This clonotype was seen many times. J is TRBJ2-3 and V is TRBV28; no clear D. The germline V gene has CDR1 MDHEN and CDR2 SYDVKM. The germline V and J ends were trimmed by 3 bases and 0 bases, with 10 bases remaining between them. CDR3 length equals 15 residues. The CDR3 sequence: CASSFEAASTDTQYF. CDR3 nucleotide sequence: TGTGCCAGCAGTTTTGAGGCGGCTAGCACAGATACGCAGTATTTT. Together with reference TRBV28 and TRBJ2-3, the CDR3 gives the full variable domain: DVKVTQSSRYLVKRTGEKVFLECVQDMDHENMFWYRQDPGLGLRLIYFSYDVKMKEKGDIPEGYSVSREKKERFSLILESASTNQTSMYLCASSFEAASTDTQYFGPGTRLTVL.

V usage is TRBV4-3 and J usage is TRBJ1-1; D unresolved. Germline V gene data show CDR1 as LGHNA and CDR2 as YSLEER. This CDR3 spans 14 amino acids. The ends were cut back, 0 bases at V and 3 bases at J, with 8 bases in the middle. CDR3 coding DNA: TGCGCCAGCAGCCAAGATTTCGGGGACACTGAAGCTTTCTTT. Its translation: CASSQDFGDTEAFF.

This clonotype showed up just a few times. CDR3 sequence (DNA): TGTGCCACCCTATCGGGTGGCAATCAGCCCCAGCATTTT. Translation: CATLSGGNQPQHF. The rearrangement links TRBV6-2 or TRBV6-3 to TRBJ1-5; D unresolved. The ends were cut back, 10 bases at V and 2 bases at J, with 12 bases in the middle. This CDR3 region has 13 residues. Germline V gene sequence: CDR1 MNHEY, CDR2 SVGEGT.

V is TRBV4-3 and J is TRBJ1-6; D possibly corresponds to TRBD1 (6 bases). V was cut by 2 bases and J by 9 bases, with 17 bases left in between. The CDR3 runs to 16 residues. Germline V gene sequence: CDR1 LGHNA, CDR2 YSLEER. CDR3 in DNA: TGCGCCAGCAGCCAACATTCCCTGGAGGGGGGTTCACCCCTCCACTTT. Translation gives CASSQHSLEGGSPLHF.

This clonotype was observed a few times. The gene calls are TRBV29-1 and TRBJ1-1, with TRBD1 matching 9 bases. Germline trimming cut 2 bases from V and 10 bases from J; bases unmatched to any gene: 8. This CDR3 contains 13 residues. Germline CDR1 reads SQVTM; CDR2 reads ANQGSEA. DNA of the CDR3: TGCAGCGTTGAAAACAGGGGGCTGGTGGCAGCTTTCTTT. Translated: CSVENRGLVAAFF.

The chain carries TRBV5-5 and TRBJ2-7, with TRBD2 matching 7 bases. Germline CDR1 is SGHKS and CDR2 is YYEKEE (reference sequence). The CDR3 loop spans 15 amino acids. The V segment lost 0 bases and the J segment 3 bases; nucleotides outside the gene matches: 6. CDR3 DNA: TGTGCCAGCAGCTTGGCCTCTAGCGGAGTCTACGAGCAGTACTTC. Protein product: CASSLASSGVYEQYF.

The DNA of the CDR3 is TGCAGTGCTGGGCAGGGCTTTTTCCACACAGATACGCAGTATTTT. The encoded protein is CSAGQGFFHTDTQYF. The rearrangement uses TRBV20-1 and TRBJ2-3, with a tentative D call TRBD1 (5 bases). The germline V gene has CDR1 DFQATT and CDR2 SNEGSKA (reference sequence). Trimming cost V 5 bases and J 2 bases, with 17 bases left between them. CDR3 length: 15 amino acids.

This clonotype has a handful of counts. V gene TRBV6-6 combines with J gene TRBJ2-4, with a tentative D call TRBD1 (5 bases). The CDR3 totals 12 residues. The V and J ends lost 4 bases and 6 bases respectively, with 7 bases between them. Germline V lookup: CDR1 MNHNY, CDR2 SVGAGI (reference sequence). The CDR3 nucleotides read TGTGCCAGCAGTTCGGACATAAACATTCAGTACTTC. Translating gives CASSSDINIQYF.

The chain recombines TRBV7-9 with TRBJ2-2; D gene ambiguous. Trimming removed 5 bases at V and 8 bases at J, with 12 bases between. This CDR3 comprises 13 residues. CDR1 and CDR2 (germline): SEHNR, FQNEAQ (reference sequence). The CDR3 DNA reads TGTGCCAGCAGCCCGCCCGTCTATGGGGAGCTGTTTTTT. Translated, it gives CASSPPVYGELFF.

The sample holds a few counts of this clonotype. V usage is TRBV11-2 and J usage is TRBJ2-2; 9 bases agree with TRBD1. This CDR3 contains 18 residues. From germline, CDR1 is SGHAT and CDR2 FQNNGV. The trim removed 5 bases at V and 0 bases at J, leaving 10 bases unmatched. The CDR3 nucleotides read TGTGCCAGCAGCCCAGTGAGGGGACAGGGATCGAACACCGGGGAGCTGTTTTTT. This sequence encodes CASSPVRGQGSNTGELFF.

The rearrangement uses TRBV7-2 and TRBJ2-1; D possibly matches TRBD1 or TRBD2 (5 bases each). Germline V gene lookup returns CDR1 SGHTA and CDR2 FQGNSA. V lost 1 base and J lost 5, with 9 bases in between. The CDR3 has 14 residues. The CDR3 DNA follows: TGTGCCAGCAGCTTAGTCAGGGAGCACAATGAGCAGTTCTTC. This gives the protein CASSLVREHNEQFF.

This sequence joins TRBV10-3 and TRBJ2-6, with D unresolved. Germline V gene data show CDR1 as ENHRY and CDR2 as SYGVKD. V dropped 3 bases and J dropped 0 bases, with 6 bases sitting between them. The CDR3 has 15 amino acids. The CDR3 loop reads CAISEGISGANVLTF. CDR3 DNA sequence: TGTGCCATCAGTGAAGGGATCTCTGGGGCCAACGTCCTGACTTTC.

This clonotype was seen a handful of times. As DNA, the CDR3 is TGTGCCAGCAGCCGGGGACTCCTAGGCGGCTACGAGCAGTACTTC. Its protein is CASSRGLLGGYEQYF. The rearrangement links TRBV3-1 to TRBJ2-7; perhaps TRBD2 as D (6 bases). Trimming took 4 bases from V and 3 from J, leaving 16 bases between them. Germline V gene sequence: CDR1 LGHDT, CDR2 YNNKEL (reference sequence). This CDR3 is 15 amino acids long.

This sequence joins TRBV7-9 and TRBJ1-3; D gene unclear. V lost 1 base and J 4 bases, leaving 11 bases between the germline ends. The germline V gene encodes CDR1 SEHNR and CDR2 FQNEAQ (reference sequence). This CDR3 contains 15 residues. The CDR3 nucleotides read TGTGCCAGCAGCTTAGAGGCCGGGCCCGGAAACACCATATATTTT. Its protein product is CASSLEAGPGNTIYF.

This clonotype was seen at least ten times. The chain links TRBV20-1 to TRBJ2-5, with TRBD1 matching 7 bases. Trimming removed 3 bases from V and 1 base from J; junction bases left unmatched: 5. The CDR3 is made up of 14 amino acids. Looked up from germline, CDR1 is DFQATT and CDR2 is SNEGSKA (reference sequence). CDR3 in amino acids: CSARTRDSQETQYF. In nucleotides, the CDR3 is TGCAGTGCTAGGACTCGGGACAGCCAAGAGACCCAGTACTTC.

The V call is TRBV7-2, the J call TRBJ1-5; 7 bases line up with TRBD1. This CDR3 contains 14 residues. Trimming took 6 bases from V and 3 from J; bases not matched to a gene: 5. Per germline, CDR1 SGHTA and CDR2 FQGNSA. DNA of the CDR3: TGTGCCAGCAGTTCGACAGGGTCCAATCAGCCCCAGCATTTT. It translates to CASSSTGSNQPQHF.

J is TRBJ2-1 and V is TRBV2; 8 bases align to TRBD2. The CDR3 is made up of 14 amino acids. Germline trimming cut 6 bases from V and 9 bases from J; bases unmatched to any gene: 10. Germline loops: CDR1 SNHLY, CDR2 FYNNEI. CDR3 sequence: CASRSERGSAEQFF. The CDR3 region has the DNA TGTGCCAGCAGGAGCGAGCGGGGGTCGGCTGAGCAGTTCTTC. The variable domain in full, completed from reference TRBV2 and TRBJ2-1, reads EPEVTQTPSHQVTQMGQEVILRCVPISNHLYFYWYRQILGQKVEFLVSFYNNEISEKSEIFDDQFSVERPDGSNFTLKIRSTKLEDSAMYFCASRSERGSAEQFFGPGTRLTVL.

At least ten counts were recorded for this clonotype. This chain links TRBV4-2 with TRBJ2-1, with a possible D match to TRBD2 (5 bases). Trimming cost V 1 base and J 2 bases, with 15 bases left between them. Germline V gene sequence: CDR1 LGHNA, CDR2 YNFKEQ. The CDR3 runs 17 residues. CDR3 sequence: CASSQGEASGTYNEQFF. CDR3 DNA: TGTGCCAGCAGCCAAGGCGAAGCGAGCGGTACCTACAATGAGCAGTTCTTC.

This clonotype was observed many times. J is TRBJ2-7 and V is TRBV20-1, with 9 positions matching TRBD2. The CDR3 is 15 amino acids. V lost 0 bases to trimming and J lost 3 bases; unmatched junction nucleotides: 6. From germline, CDR1 is DFQATT and CDR2 SNEGSKA (reference sequence). The CDR3 loop reads CSARDPAGGRYEQYF. DNA of the CDR3: TGCAGTGCTAGAGACCCGGCGGGGGGGCGCTACGAGCAGTACTTC.

This clonotype was seen a handful of times. This chain's CDR3 is CSAYGTSGRAHNEQFF. CDR3 sequence (DNA): TGCAGTGCTTACGGGACTAGCGGGAGGGCCCACAATGAGCAGTTCTTC. V gene TRBV20-1 combines with J gene TRBJ2-1; 16 positions agree with TRBD2. CDR1 is DFQATT, CDR2 SNEGSKA, per germline (reference sequence). The CDR3 runs 16 residues. The V and J ends lost 5 bases and 5 bases, in that order; junction bases with no gene match: 6.

This clonotype turned up a few times. CDR3 in DNA: TGCGCCAGCCGAAAGGGGGGGGCGGTCACCGGGGAGCTGTTTTTT. Its translation: CASRKGGAVTGELFF. The chain combines TRBV4-3 with TRBJ2-2; D possibly corresponds to TRBD2 (7 bases). V lost 8 bases and J 4 bases, leaving 17 bases between the germline ends. Germline CDR1 is LGHNA and CDR2 is YSLEER. CDR3 length: 15 residues.

The rearrangement links TRBV7-9 to TRBJ2-5, with TRBD1 matching 9 bases. The CDR3 spans 15 residues. V gave up 4 bases and J gave up 4 bases; unmatched junction bases: 7. Germline values: CDR1 SEHNR, CDR2 FQNEAQ (reference sequence). The CDR3 loop is CASSYRGPRGETQYF. CDR3 in DNA: TGTGCCAGCAGCTACAGGGGGCCTAGAGGAGAGACCCAGTACTTC.

The gene calls are TRBV14 and TRBJ2-7; D possibly matches TRBD1 or TRBD2 (5 bases each). The length of the CDR3 is 13 residues. Per the germline V gene, CDR1 is SGHDN and CDR2 is FVKESK. Trimming took off 2 bases at V and 7 bases at J, with 12 bases between the two ends. In DNA form, the CDR3 reads TGTGCCAGCAGCCAATGGGTCGGGGCTGAGCAGTACTTC. Its protein product is CASSQWVGAEQYF.

The chain links TRBV7-2 to TRBJ2-3; D possibly corresponds to TRBD2 (6 bases). Looked up from germline, CDR1 is SGHTA and CDR2 is FQGNSA. This CDR3 comprises 15 residues. Deletions cut 5 bases from V and 5 bases from J, with 17 bases between. The CDR3 DNA follows: TGTGCCAGCAGCGTGCGGGACCTCAGGATAGATACGCAGTATTTT. Amino acids: CASSVRDLRIDTQYF.

The genes are TRBV12-3 or TRBV12-4 and TRBJ1-6; D remains ambiguous. Trimming pared 1 base from V and 8 bases from J, leaving 9 bases between. The CDR3 is 14 amino acids. For the CDR3, the DNA is TGTGCCAGCAGTTTAGGGATAAACGATTCACCCCTCCACTTT. It codes for CASSLGINDSPLHF.

This clonotype was counted a few times. V usage is TRBV27 and J usage is TRBJ1-5; D not resolved. V lost 4 bases and J lost 0, with 7 bases in between. The CDR3 runs 14 residues. Germline V gene sequence: CDR1 MNHEY, CDR2 SMNVEV (reference sequence). CDR3 bases: TGTGCCAGCAGTTCATTCTATAGCAATCAGCCCCAGCATTTT. Its protein product is CASSSFYSNQPQHF.